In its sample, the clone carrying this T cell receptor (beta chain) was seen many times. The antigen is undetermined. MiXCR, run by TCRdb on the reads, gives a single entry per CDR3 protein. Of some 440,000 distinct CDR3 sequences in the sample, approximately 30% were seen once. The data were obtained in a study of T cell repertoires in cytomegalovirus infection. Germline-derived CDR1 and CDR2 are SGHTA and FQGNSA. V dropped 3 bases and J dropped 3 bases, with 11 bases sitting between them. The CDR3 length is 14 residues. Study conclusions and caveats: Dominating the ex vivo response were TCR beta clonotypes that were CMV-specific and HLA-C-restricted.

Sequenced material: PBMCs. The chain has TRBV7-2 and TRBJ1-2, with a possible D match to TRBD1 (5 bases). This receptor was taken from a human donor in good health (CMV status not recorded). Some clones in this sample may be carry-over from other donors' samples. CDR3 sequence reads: CASSFGAGDYGYTF. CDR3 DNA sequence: TGTGCCAGCAGCTTCGGGGCGGGTGACTATGGCTACACCTTC.